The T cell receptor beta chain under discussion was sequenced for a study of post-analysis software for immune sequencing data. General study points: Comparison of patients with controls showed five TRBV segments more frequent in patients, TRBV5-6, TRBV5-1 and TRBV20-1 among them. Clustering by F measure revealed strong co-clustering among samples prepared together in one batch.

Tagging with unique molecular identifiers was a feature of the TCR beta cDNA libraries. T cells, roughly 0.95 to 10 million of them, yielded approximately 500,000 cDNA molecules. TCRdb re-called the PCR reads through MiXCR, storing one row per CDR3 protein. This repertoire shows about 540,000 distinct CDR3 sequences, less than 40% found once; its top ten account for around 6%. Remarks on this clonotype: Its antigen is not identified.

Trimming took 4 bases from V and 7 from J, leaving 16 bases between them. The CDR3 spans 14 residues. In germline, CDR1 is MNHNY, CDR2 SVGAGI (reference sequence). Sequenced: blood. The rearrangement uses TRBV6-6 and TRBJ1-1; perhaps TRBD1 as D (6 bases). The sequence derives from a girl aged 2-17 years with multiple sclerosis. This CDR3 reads CASSSQGQYFEAFF. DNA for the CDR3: TGTGCCAGCAGTTCCCAGGGGCAGTACTTTGAAGCTTTCTTT.